Below are 6 T cell receptor beta chains sequenced from a single sample in a study of shared clonotypes between healthy human individuals. Sequenced by immunoSEQ multiplex PCR; TCRdb stores in-frame clones only, minus some. The repertoire holds approximately 2.3 million clones, with more than 80% as singletons. Sequences were obtained from naive CD4+ T cells from PBMCs. Noted subset: CD45RA+ positively selected. The receptor source for this set is a man between 18 and 29 years old in good health. Some clones in this sample may be carry-over from other donors' samples.

This chain joins TRBV29-1 and TRBJ1-1; D gene ambiguous. The V gene's germline CDR1 is SQVTM and CDR2 ANQGSEA. This CDR3 has 14 residues. The V gene lost 4 bases and the J gene lost 1 base, with 13 bases spanning the gap. CDR3 residues: CSVVIRFGNTEAFF. The CDR3 region has the DNA TGCAGCGTTGTAATCAGATTTGGGAACACTGAAGCTTTCTTT.

J is TRBJ1-5 and V is TRBV6-5; D remains ambiguous. The CDR3 sequence is 14 residues long. The V end lost 2 bases, the J end lost 4 bases, and 9 bases lay between the germline ends. From germline, CDR1 is MNHEY and CDR2 SVGAGI. CDR3: CASSYRQFNQPQHF. CDR3 DNA: TGTGCCAGCAGTTACCGGCAGTTTAATCAGCCCCAGCATTTT.

The V gene is TRBV10-3, the J gene TRBJ1-2; D call uncertain. Germline V gene data show CDR1 as ENHRY and CDR2 as SYGVKD. The CDR3 is 14 residues long. Between the trimmed V and J ends, which lost 10 bases and 3 bases, there was a span of 18 bases. The CDR3 DNA follows: TGTGCCACCAACCTCCGGGGAGAGCACTATGGCTACACCTTC. Translated, it gives CATNLRGEHYGYTF.

This clone was picked up a small number of times. The chain carries TRBV7-6 and TRBJ1-1, with 7 bases matching TRBD1. Germline CDR1 reads SGHVS; CDR2 reads FNYEAQ. Trimming at V came to 5 bases and at J to 1 base, leaving 4 bases not matched to a gene. The CDR3 totals 14 residues. The DNA of the CDR3 is TGTGCCAGCAGCGTGAACAGGGGGAACACTGAAGCTTTCTTT. Protein product: CASSVNRGNTEAFF.

This chain connects TRBV5-4 to TRBJ2-4; D may be TRBD1 (6 bases). This CDR3 is built from 14 residues. Germline V gene sequence: CDR1 SGHNT, CDR2 YYREEE (reference sequence). V was shortened by 2 bases and J by 4 bases, with 10 bases between the two germline ends. CDR3 amino acids: CASSFSDRKNIQYF. The CDR3 region has the DNA TGTGCCAGCAGCTTTTCGGACAGAAAAAACATTCAGTACTTC. The whole variable domain, filled in from reference TRBV5-4 and TRBJ2-4, reads ETGVTQSPTHLIKTRGQQVTLRCSSQSGHNTVSWYQQALGQGPQFIFQYYREEENGRGNFPPRFSGLQFPNYSSELNVNALELDDSALYLCASSFSDRKNIQYFGAGTRLSVL.

This clone appeared once. This sample includes further DNA sequences coding for the same CDR3. This chain connects TRBV7-2 to TRBJ2-3; 12 bases fit TRBD2. Trimming at V came to 4 bases and at J to 4 bases, leaving 9 bases not matched to a gene. The germline CDR1 and CDR2 sequences are SGHTA and FQGNSA. This CDR3 is 17 amino acids long. DNA of the CDR3: TGTGCCAGCAGCTCAAGAGCTAGCGGGAGGGCCCCAGATACGCAGTATTTT. Translated: CASSSRASGRAPDTQYF.